The present TCR beta chain was sequenced within a study of identical twins. Unique molecular identifiers were present on the cDNA, which also gained a universal primer site by template switching. TCRdb ran MiXCR on the 5' RACE reads and lists one entry per CDR3 protein. The repertoire consists of 570,000 or so distinct CDR3 sequences, with just under 10% occurring once and the leading ten covering 2.5% to 3%. V shed 1 base and J 4 bases; nucleotides not matched to a gene: 5. CDR3 length: 16 residues. Germline V gives CDR1 SGHNT, CDR2 YENEEA. As to this clonotype: The antigen is unknown.

General study results and limits: The presence of invariant MAIT and iNKT cells could partly confound analyses of zero-insertion sequences.

The data also belong to a second study, concerning yellow fever vaccine responses in identical twins.

The TCR originated in a woman younger than 35 in good health. The specimen sequenced was PBMCs. V is TRBV11-3 and J is TRBJ2-2, with 8 positions matching TRBD1. Here the CDR3 reads CASSLGDRGSTGELFF. The DNA of the CDR3 is TGTGCCAGCAGCTTAGGAGACAGGGGAAGCACCGGGGAGCTGTTTTTT.